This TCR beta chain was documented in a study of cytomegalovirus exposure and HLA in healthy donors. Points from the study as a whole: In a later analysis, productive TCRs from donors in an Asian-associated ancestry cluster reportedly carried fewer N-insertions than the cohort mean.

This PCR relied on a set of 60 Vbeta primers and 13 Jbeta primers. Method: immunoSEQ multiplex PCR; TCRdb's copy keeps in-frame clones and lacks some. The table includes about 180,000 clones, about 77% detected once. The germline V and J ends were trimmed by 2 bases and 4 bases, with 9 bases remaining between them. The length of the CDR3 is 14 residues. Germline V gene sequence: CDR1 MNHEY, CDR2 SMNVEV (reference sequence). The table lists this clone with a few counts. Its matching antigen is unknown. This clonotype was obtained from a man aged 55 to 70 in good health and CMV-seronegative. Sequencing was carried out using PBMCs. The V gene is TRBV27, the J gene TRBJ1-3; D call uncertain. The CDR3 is CASSLTPTGNTIYF. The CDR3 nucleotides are TGTGCCAGCAGTTTAACCCCTACCGGAAACACCATATATTTT.